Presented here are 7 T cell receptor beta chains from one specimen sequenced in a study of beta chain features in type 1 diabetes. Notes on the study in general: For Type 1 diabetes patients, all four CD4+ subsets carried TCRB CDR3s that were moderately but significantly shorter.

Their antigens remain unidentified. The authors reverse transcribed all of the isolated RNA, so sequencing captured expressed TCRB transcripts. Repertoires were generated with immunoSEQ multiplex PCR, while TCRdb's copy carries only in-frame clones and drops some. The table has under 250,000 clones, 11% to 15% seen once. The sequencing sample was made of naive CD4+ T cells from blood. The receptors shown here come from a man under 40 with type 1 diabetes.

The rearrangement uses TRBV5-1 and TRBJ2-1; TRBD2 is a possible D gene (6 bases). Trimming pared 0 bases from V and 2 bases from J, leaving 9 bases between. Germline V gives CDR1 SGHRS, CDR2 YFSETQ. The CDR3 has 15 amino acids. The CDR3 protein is CASSLAGDPYNEQFF. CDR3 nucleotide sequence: TGCGCCAGCAGCTTGGCGGGGGATCCCTACAATGAGCAGTTCTTC.

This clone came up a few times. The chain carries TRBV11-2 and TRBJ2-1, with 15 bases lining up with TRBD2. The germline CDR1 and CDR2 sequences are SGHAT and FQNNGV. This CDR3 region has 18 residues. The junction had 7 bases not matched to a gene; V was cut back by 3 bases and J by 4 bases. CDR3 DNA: TGTGCCAGCAGCTTTCCCGGGACTAGCGGGGGGCAGTACAATGAGCAGTTCTTC. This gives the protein CASSFPGTSGGQYNEQFF.

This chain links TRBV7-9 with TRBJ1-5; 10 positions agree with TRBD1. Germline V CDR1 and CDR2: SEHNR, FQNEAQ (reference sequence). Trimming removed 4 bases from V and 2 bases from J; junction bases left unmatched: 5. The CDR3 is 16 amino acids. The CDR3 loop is CASSSGDRGGNQPQHF. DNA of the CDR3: TGTGCCAGCAGCTCGGGGGACAGGGGTGGCAATCAGCCCCAGCATTTT.

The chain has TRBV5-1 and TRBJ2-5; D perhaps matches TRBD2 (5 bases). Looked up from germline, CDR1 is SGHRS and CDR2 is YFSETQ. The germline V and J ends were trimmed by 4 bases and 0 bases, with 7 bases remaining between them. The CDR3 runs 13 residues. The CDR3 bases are TGCGCCAGCAGCGTAGCGAACCAAGAGACCCAGTACTTC. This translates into CASSVANQETQYF.

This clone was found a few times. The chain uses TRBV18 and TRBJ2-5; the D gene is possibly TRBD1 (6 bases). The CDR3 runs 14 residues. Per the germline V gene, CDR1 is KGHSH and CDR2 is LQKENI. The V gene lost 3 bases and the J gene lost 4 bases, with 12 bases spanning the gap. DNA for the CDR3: TGTGCCAGCTCACCCCGGACAGAGAGAGAGACCCAGTACTTC. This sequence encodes CASSPRTERETQYF. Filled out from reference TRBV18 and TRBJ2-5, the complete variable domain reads NAGVMQNPRHLVRRRGQEARLRCSPMKGHSHVYWYRQLPEEGLKFMVYLQKENIIDESGMPKERFSAEFPKEGPSILRIQQVVRGDSAAYFCASSPRTERETQYFGPGTRLLVL.

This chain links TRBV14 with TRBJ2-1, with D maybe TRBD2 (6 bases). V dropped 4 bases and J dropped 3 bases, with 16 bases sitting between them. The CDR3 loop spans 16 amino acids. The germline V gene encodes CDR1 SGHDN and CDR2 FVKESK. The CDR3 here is CASSPQEGLGYNEQFF. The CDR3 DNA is TGTGCCAGCAGCCCTCAGGAGGGCCTCGGCTACAATGAGCAGTTCTTC.

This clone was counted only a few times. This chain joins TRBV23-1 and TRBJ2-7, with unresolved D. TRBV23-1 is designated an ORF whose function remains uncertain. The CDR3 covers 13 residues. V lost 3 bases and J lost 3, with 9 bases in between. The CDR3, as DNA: TGCGCCAGCAGTCACAGGTGTTACTACGAGCAGTACTTC. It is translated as CASSHRCYYEQYF.